The 30 T cell receptor beta chains listed next were all sequenced from one sample in a study of vaccination effects on CD4 cells after COVID-19. The method was immunoSEQ multiplex PCR; TCRdb's version includes in-frame clones alone and lacks a portion of them. The data contain about 45,000 clones, 65% to 80% of them singletons. When ten to eleven days of culture had elapsed, CD4+ T cells were isolated. Participants were given two doses of BNT162b2 or mRNA-1273 vaccine. These receptors have no identified antigens. This sample comprised CD4+ T cells from PBMCs cultured without peptide, obtained after COVID-19 vaccination. The receptors were gathered from a human donor who received a COVID-19 vaccine.

The chain is built from TRBV5-1 and TRBJ1-5; 9 positions agree with TRBD1. CDR3 length: 15 amino acids. Germline V gene sequence: CDR1 SGHRS, CDR2 YFSETQ. V lost 0 bases, J lost 6 bases, and 4 bases stayed unmatched. CDR3 sequence reads: CASSLGTGEGQPQHF. DNA for the CDR3: TGCGCCAGCAGCTTGGGGACAGGGGAGGGTCAGCCCCAGCATTTT. The whole variable domain, remainder taken from reference TRBV5-1 and TRBJ1-5, is KAGVTQTPRYLIKTRGQQVTLSCSPISGHRSVSWYQQTPGQGLQFLFEYFSETQRNKGNFPGRFSGRQFSNSRSEMNVSTLELGDSALYLCASSLGTGEGQPQHFGDGTRLSIL.

The chain is built from TRBV5-5 and TRBJ2-1, with 8 bases that match TRBD1. Germline loops: CDR1 SGHKS, CDR2 YYEKEE (reference sequence). The CDR3 is 14 residues long. V dropped 0 bases and J dropped 8; count of bases not matched to a gene: 4. CDR3 region: CASSLDRGVDEQFF. Written as DNA, the CDR3 is TGTGCCAGCAGCTTGGACAGGGGGGTGGATGAGCAGTTCTTC. Based on the CDR3 plus reference TRBV5-5 and TRBJ2-1, the full variable domain is DAGVTQSPTHLIKTRGQQVTLRCSPISGHKSVSWYQQVLGQGPQFIFQYYEKEERGRGNFPDRFSARQFPNYSSELNVNALLLGDSALYLCASSLDRGVDEQFFGPGTRLTVL.

The chain links TRBV27 to TRBJ2-7; D possibly uses TRBD1 or TRBD2 (5 bases each). The CDR3 length is 13 residues. Germline CDR1 reads MNHEY; CDR2 reads SMNVEV (reference sequence). V was cut by 5 bases and J by 2 bases, with 10 bases left in between. Here the CDR3 DNA reads TGTGCCAGCAGTACCATGGGGGCCTACGAGCAGTACTTC. Its translation is CASSTMGAYEQYF.

This clone came up a few times. The chain employs TRBV12-3 or TRBV12-4 and TRBJ2-1; D is ambiguous. CDR3 length: 11 amino acids. The V end lost 6 bases, the J end lost 8 bases, and 8 bases lay between the germline ends. CDR3 loop: CASRRSDEQFF. The CDR3 DNA reads TGTGCCAGCAGGCGGAGCGATGAGCAGTTCTTC.

The chain couples TRBV19 to TRBJ1-2; no clear D. CDR1 and CDR2 from the germline V gene are LNHDA and SQIVND (reference sequence). The CDR3 totals 13 residues. The V end was cut by 5 bases, the J end by 2 bases, with 9 bases between. CDR3 sequence: CASSDGWNYGYTF. CDR3 sequence (DNA): TGTGCCAGTAGTGATGGATGGAACTATGGCTACACCTTC.

The gene calls are TRBV18 and TRBJ1-3; 10 bases line up with TRBD1. Germline assignment: CDR1 KGHSH and CDR2 LQKENI. With V trimmed by 4 bases and J by 3 bases, 3 bases remained unmatched. The CDR3 consists of 15 residues. The CDR3 nucleotides are TGTGCCAGCTCACTCGGGACAGGGGTTGGAAACACCATATATTTT. This translates into CASSLGTGVGNTIYF.

In regard to this clone: One end of the junction fails to match germline, which may point to a read error. The chain carries TRBV5-1 and TRBJ2-1; TRBD2 is a possible D gene (5 bases). The CDR3 runs to 16 residues. From germline, CDR1 is SGHRS and CDR2 YFSETQ. The chain's CDR3 is CASSPGSGISHNEQFF. The CDR3 coding sequence is TGCGCCAGCAGTCCCGGAAGCGGTATCTCCCACAATGAGCAGTTCTTC.

This sequence joins TRBV5-1 and TRBJ2-2, with D possibly matching TRBD1 (5 bases). Germline CDR1 is SGHRS and CDR2 is YFSETQ. The CDR3 runs to 17 residues. V dropped 0 bases and J dropped 3 bases, with 15 bases sitting between them. This CDR3 is CASSLGAGPGDTGELFF. The CDR3 bases are TGCGCCAGCAGCTTGGGGGCAGGGCCCGGAGACACCGGGGAGCTGTTTTTT.

The chain joins TRBV30 to TRBJ1-1; TRBD1 is a possible D gene (5 bases). The germline V and J ends were trimmed by 2 bases and 1 base, with 11 bases remaining between them. The CDR3 runs to 14 residues. Germline V gives CDR1 GTSNPN, CDR2 SVGIG (reference sequence). The CDR3 nucleotides read TGTGCCTGGAGTAACCGTGGGGGGAACACTGAAGCTTTCTTT. Its protein is CAWSNRGGNTEAFF.

The chain uses TRBV6-6 and TRBJ1-2; 8 bases align to TRBD1. This CDR3 spans 13 amino acids. V dropped 6 bases and J dropped 5; count of bases not matched to a gene: 5. Germline lookup yields CDR1 MNHNY and CDR2 SVGAGI (reference sequence). This CDR3 reads CASSSDRVYGYTF. The DNA of the CDR3 is TGTGCCAGCAGCTCGGACAGGGTTTATGGCTACACCTTC.

This chain uses TRBV4-1 with TRBJ2-1; perhaps TRBD2 as D (7 bases). The V gene's germline CDR1 is MGHRA and CDR2 YSYEKL. The CDR3 is made up of 15 amino acids. Trimming took 2 bases from V and 7 from J, leaving 15 bases between them. For the CDR3, the DNA is TGCGCCAGCAGCCAATTTGGGGGGGCCGCTAATGAGCAGTTCTTC. Its protein is CASSQFGGAANEQFF.

This clone is medium-sized in the sample. J is TRBJ1-1 and V is TRBV5-1; 9 bases align to TRBD1. J lost 4 bases, V lost 4 bases, and 5 bases had no gene match. The germline V gene has CDR1 SGHRS and CDR2 YFSETQ. This CDR3 comprises 14 residues. This chain's CDR3 is CASSPTGGRTEAFF. In DNA, the CDR3 is TGCGCCAGCAGCCCGACAGGGGGACGCACTGAAGCTTTCTTT.

This sequence joins TRBV5-1 and TRBJ2-5; 7 bases align to TRBD1. The germline V gene has CDR1 SGHRS and CDR2 YFSETQ. V shed 5 bases, J shed 10 bases, and the junction held 17 bases outside the gene matches. CDR3 length equals 15 residues. The CDR3 protein is CASRYRQGPSLDQYF. CDR3 nucleotide sequence: TGCGCCAGCAGATACCGACAGGGACCTTCGTTGGACCAGTACTTC.

J is TRBJ2-1 and V is TRBV29-1; 10 nucleotides line up with TRBD1. The CDR3 totals 15 residues. V dropped 5 bases and J dropped 8; count of bases not matched to a gene: 12. Germline values: CDR1 SQVTM, CDR2 ANQGSEA. This CDR3 is CSVQPGQGRVYEQFF. CDR3 DNA sequence: TGCAGCGTTCAACCGGGACAGGGGAGAGTCTATGAGCAGTTCTTC.

About this clone itself: Other DNA sequences in this specimen translate into the identical CDR3. This sequence joins TRBV12-3 or TRBV12-4 and TRBJ1-2; no reliable D call. V was trimmed by 0 bases and J by 5 bases, leaving 7 bases between them. The CDR3 runs to 13 residues. CDR3 DNA sequence: TGTGCCAGCAGTTTAGCAGGGCCATATGGCTACACCTTC. Its translation is CASSLAGPYGYTF.

This clone was seen just once. This chain connects TRBV18 to TRBJ2-5, with no clear D. The V gene's germline CDR1 is KGHSH and CDR2 LQKENI. V lost 3 bases, J lost 7 bases, and 9 bases lay in between. This CDR3 contains 12 residues. CDR3 DNA sequence: TGTGCCAGCTCACCGGCCGAAGGGACCCAGTACTTC. It specifies CASSPAEGTQYF. The whole variable domain, filled in from reference TRBV18 and TRBJ2-5, reads NAGVMQNPRHLVRRRGQEARLRCSPMKGHSHVYWYRQLPEEGLKFMVYLQKENIIDESGMPKERFSAEFPKEGPSILRIQQVVRGDSAAYFCASSPAEGTQYFGPGTRLLVL.

This chain connects TRBV7-8 to TRBJ2-5, with D perhaps matching TRBD1 or TRBD2 (5 bases each). This CDR3 has 15 amino acids. Germline CDR1 is SGHVS and CDR2 is FQNEAQ. Trimming left V 7 bases short and J 1 base short, with 16 bases between. DNA for the CDR3: TGTGCCAGCAAACGACGAGGGGCAGGCCAAGAGACCCAGTACTTC. This codes for CASKRRGAGQETQYF.

This sequence joins TRBV6-6 and TRBJ2-5, with 11 positions matching TRBD1. Trimming at V came to 5 bases and at J to 0 bases, leaving 5 bases not matched to a gene. Germline V gene data show CDR1 as MNHNY and CDR2 as SVGAGI (reference sequence). This CDR3 comprises 16 residues. CDR3 nucleotide sequence: TGTGCCAGCAGTCGGGGACAGGGGGAATACCAAGAGACCCAGTACTTC. Amino acid sequence: CASSRGQGEYQETQYF.

This clone was observed a single time. This chain uses TRBV10-3 with TRBJ1-5; maybe TRBD1 (6 bases). This CDR3 has 14 residues. The ends were cut back, 3 bases at V and 7 bases at J, with 13 bases in the middle. Germline V CDR1 and CDR2: ENHRY, SYGVKD. CDR3 in DNA: TGTGCCATCAGTGACCAGGGGTTGGGGCAGCCCCAGCATTTT. The encoded protein is CAISDQGLGQPQHF.

The chain has TRBV4-1 and TRBJ2-1, with TRBD2 as a possible D gene (6 bases). Trimming stripped 4 bases from V and 5 bases from J, with 15 bases between. The CDR3 contains 15 residues. Germline V CDR1 and CDR2: MGHRA, YSYEKL. This chain's CDR3 is CASSPLGGDHNEQFF. As DNA, the CDR3 is TGCGCCAGCAGCCCCTTGGGCGGGGACCACAATGAGCAGTTCTTC.

This chain joins TRBV6-1 and TRBJ1-1; D call uncertain. The CDR3 consists of 15 residues. The germline CDR1 and CDR2 sequences are MNHNS and SASEGT. V was trimmed by 0 bases and J by 5 bases, leaving 13 bases between them. This CDR3 reads CASSEALYQKTEAFF. In DNA form, the CDR3 reads TGTGCCAGCAGTGAAGCGCTGTATCAAAAGACTGAAGCTTTCTTT.

The rearrangement joins TRBV4-1 to TRBJ1-3; 9 nucleotides line up with TRBD1. This CDR3 is 18 amino acids long. With V trimmed by 1 base and J by 0 bases, 7 bases remained unmatched. Germline CDR1 reads MGHRA; CDR2 reads YSYEKL. The CDR3: CASSQVGQGKSSGNTIYF. As DNA, the CDR3 is TGCGCCAGCAGCCAAGTGGGACAGGGCAAGAGCTCTGGAAACACCATATATTTT.

The chain combines TRBV5-6 with TRBJ2-5; D might be TRBD1 or TRBD2, each matching 5 bases. V dropped 6 bases and J dropped 2 bases, with 14 bases sitting between them. CDR1 and CDR2 (germline): SGHDT, YYEEEE. The CDR3 is made up of 14 amino acids. CDR3 sequence: CASITTGAQETQYF. In DNA form, the CDR3 reads TGTGCCAGCATCACGACCGGGGCTCAAGAGACCCAGTACTTC.

V gene TRBV19 combines with J gene TRBJ1-2; TRBD1 agrees at 7 bases. V gave up 3 bases and J gave up 5 bases; unmatched junction bases: 9. The germline V gene has CDR1 LNHDA and CDR2 SQIVND (reference sequence). The length of the CDR3 is 15 residues. The CDR3, as DNA: TGTGCCAGTAGTATCGGTTCTGAGACAGGGTATGGCTACACCTTC. Residues: CASSIGSETGYGYTF.

CDR3 nucleotides: TGTGCCAGCAGGTCAAGGGACGCCCCTGTCACAGATACGCAGTATTTT. It is translated as CASRSRDAPVTDTQYF. The chain recombines TRBV5-5 with TRBJ2-3; D might be TRBD1 or TRBD2, each matching 5 bases. V lost 5 bases and J lost 2, with 18 bases in between. The CDR3 spans 16 residues. The germline CDR1 and CDR2 sequences are SGHKS and YYEKEE (reference sequence).

Worth noting for this clone: One end of the junction fails to match germline, which may point to a read error. The V call is TRBV18, the J call TRBJ2-7, with D perhaps given as TRBD1 or TRBD2 (5 bases each). The V gene's germline CDR1 is KGHSH and CDR2 LQKENI. This CDR3 has 15 amino acids. The CDR3 sequence is CASSPGRSNSYEQYF. CDR3 coding DNA: TGTGCCAGTTCACCGGGGCGGAGCAACTCCTACGAGCAGTACTTC.

V and J are TRBV9 and TRBJ1-1; TRBD1 matches 7 bases. Germline assignment: CDR1 SGDLS and CDR2 YYNGEE. The CDR3 extends over 13 amino acids. J lost 6 bases, V lost 4 bases, and 6 bases had no gene match. CDR3 residues: CASSLTGISEAFF. The DNA of the CDR3 is TGTGCCAGCAGCTTGACAGGGATTTCTGAAGCTTTCTTT.

The rearrangement links TRBV5-5 to TRBJ1-2; a weak D match, TRBD1 (5 bases). The CDR3 extends over 12 amino acids. V was trimmed by 1 base and J by 10 bases, leaving 11 bases between them. CDR1 is SGHKS and CDR2 is YYEKEE in the germline V gene (reference sequence). The CDR3 is CASSLRGDYYTF. The DNA of the CDR3 is TGTGCCAGCAGCTTGCGAGGGGATTACTACACCTTC.

The J gene is TRBJ2-3, the V gene TRBV6-1; 7 bases agree with TRBD1. The CDR3 covers 17 residues. J was trimmed by 0 bases and V by 4 bases; bases with no gene match: 10. Germline CDR1 MNHNS, CDR2 SASEGT. CDR3 coding DNA: TGTGCCAGCAGTGTCAACACAGGGGCCCGAAGCACAGATACGCAGTATTTT. Protein: CASSVNTGARSTDTQYF.

The rearrangement joins TRBV3-1 (or the pseudogene TRBV3-2) to TRBJ2-7; no reliable D call. This CDR3 has 15 amino acids. Trimming took 0 bases from V and 4 from J, leaving 13 bases between them. The germline CDR1 and CDR2 sequences are LGHDT and YNNKEL (reference sequence). The CDR3 DNA follows: TGTGCCAGCAGCCAAGATTTCTTGGCCAGGTACGAGCAGTACTTC. Translated: CASSQDFLARYEQYF.